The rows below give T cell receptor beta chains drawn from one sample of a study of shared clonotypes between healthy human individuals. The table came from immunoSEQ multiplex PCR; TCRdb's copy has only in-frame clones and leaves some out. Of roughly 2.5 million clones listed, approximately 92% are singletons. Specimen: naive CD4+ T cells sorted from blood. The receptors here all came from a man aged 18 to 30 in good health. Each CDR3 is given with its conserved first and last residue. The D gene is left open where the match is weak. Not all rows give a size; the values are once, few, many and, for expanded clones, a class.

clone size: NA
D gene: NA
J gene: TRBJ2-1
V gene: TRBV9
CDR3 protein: CASSVEGGSYNEQFF
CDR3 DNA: TGTGCCAGCAGCGTCGAAGGCGGGTCGTACAATGAGCAGTTCTTC

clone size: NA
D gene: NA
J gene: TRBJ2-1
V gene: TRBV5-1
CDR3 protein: CASSLLQENEQFF
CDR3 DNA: TGCGCCAGCAGCTTGTTACAGGAGAATGAGCAGTTCTTC

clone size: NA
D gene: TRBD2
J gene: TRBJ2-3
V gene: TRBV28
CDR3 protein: CASVTSGKGGDTQYF
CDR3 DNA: TGTGCCAGCGTAACTAGCGGGAAAGGAGGGGATACGCAGTATTTT

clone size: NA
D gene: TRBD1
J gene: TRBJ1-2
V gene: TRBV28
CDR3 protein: CASSLWLGQDYGYTF
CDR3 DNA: TGTGCCAGCAGTTTATGGCTGGGACAGGATTATGGCTACACCTTC

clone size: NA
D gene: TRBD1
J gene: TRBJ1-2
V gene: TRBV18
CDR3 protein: CASSLMTGEVNGYTF
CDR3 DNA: TGTGCCAGCTCACTGATGACAGGGGAGGTTAACGGCTACACCTTC

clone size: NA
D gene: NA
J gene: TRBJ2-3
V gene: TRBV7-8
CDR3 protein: CASSLLTDTDTQYF
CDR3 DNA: TGTGCCAGCAGCCTGCTGACAGACACAGATACGCAGTATTTT

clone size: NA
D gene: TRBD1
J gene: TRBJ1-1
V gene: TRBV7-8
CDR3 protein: CASSMAFPGQGYIKNTEAFF
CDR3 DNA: TGTGCCAGCAGCATGGCTTTTCCGGGACAGGGTTATATAAAGAACACTGAAGCTTTCTTT

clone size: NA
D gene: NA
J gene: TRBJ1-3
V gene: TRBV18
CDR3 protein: CASSPDSNSGNTIYF
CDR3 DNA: TGTGCCAGCTCACCAGACTCCAACTCTGGAAACACCATATATTTT

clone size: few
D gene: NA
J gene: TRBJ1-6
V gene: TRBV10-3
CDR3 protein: CAISGTDSPLHF
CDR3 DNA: TGTGCCATCAGCGGAACGGATTCACCCCTCCACTTT

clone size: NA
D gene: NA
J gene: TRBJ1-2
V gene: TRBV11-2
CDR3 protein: CASRSSAPGDPNYGYTF
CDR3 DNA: TGTGCCAGCAGAAGTAGTGCCCCGGGGGATCCTAACTATGGCTACACCTTC

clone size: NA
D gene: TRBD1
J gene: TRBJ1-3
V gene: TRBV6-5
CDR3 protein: CASRPQGGNTIYF
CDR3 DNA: TGTGCCAGCAGACCACAGGGGGGAAACACCATATATTTT

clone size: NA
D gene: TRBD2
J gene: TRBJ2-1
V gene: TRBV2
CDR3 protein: CASSDPGRAAGNEQFF
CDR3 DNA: TGTGCCAGCAGTGACCCCGGGAGGGCCGCTGGCAATGAGCAGTTCTTC

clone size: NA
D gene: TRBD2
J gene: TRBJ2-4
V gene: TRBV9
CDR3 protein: CASSARDYGNIQYF
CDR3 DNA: TGTGCCAGCAGCGCGCGGGACTACGGGAACATTCAGTACTTC

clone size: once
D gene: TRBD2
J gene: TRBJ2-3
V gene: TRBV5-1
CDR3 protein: CASNRAGESTDTQYF
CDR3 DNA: TGCGCCAGCAACAGAGCGGGGGAGAGCACAGATACGCAGTATTTT

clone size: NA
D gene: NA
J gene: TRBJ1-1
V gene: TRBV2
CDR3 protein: CASMGREWDTEAFF
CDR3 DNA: TGTGCCAGCATGGGTAGGGAATGGGACACTGAAGCTTTCTTT

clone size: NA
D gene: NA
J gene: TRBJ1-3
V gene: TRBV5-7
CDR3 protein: CASSLGASSGNTIYF
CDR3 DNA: TGTGCCAGCAGCTTGGGGGCCAGCTCTGGAAACACCATATATTTT

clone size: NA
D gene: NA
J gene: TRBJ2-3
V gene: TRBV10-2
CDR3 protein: CASSVEPRASSTDTQYF
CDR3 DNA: TGCGCCAGCAGTGTAGAGCCGAGGGCTTCTAGCACAGATACGCAGTATTTT

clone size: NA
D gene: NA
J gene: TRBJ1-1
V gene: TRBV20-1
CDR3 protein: CSARAIPEAFF
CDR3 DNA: TGCAGTGCTAGGGCCATCCCTGAAGCTTTCTTT

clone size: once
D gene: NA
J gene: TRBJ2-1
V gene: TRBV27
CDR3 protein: CASSLRVMGEGNEQFF
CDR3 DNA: TGTGCCAGCAGTTTAAGGGTAATGGGGGAAGGAAATGAGCAGTTCTTC

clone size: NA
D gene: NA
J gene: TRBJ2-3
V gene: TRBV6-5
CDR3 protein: CASFGDTITDTQYF
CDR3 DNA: TGTGCCAGCTTCGGAGACACTATCACAGATACGCAGTATTTT

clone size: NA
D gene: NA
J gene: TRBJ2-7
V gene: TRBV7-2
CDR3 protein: CASSLVPTIPSYEQYF
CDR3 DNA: TGTGCCAGCAGCTTAGTCCCCACAATACCTAGCTACGAGCAGTACTTC

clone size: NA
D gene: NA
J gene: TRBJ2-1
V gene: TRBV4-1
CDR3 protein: CASSQETDTSSYNEQFF
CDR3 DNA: TGCGCCAGCAGCCAAGAAACGGATACGAGCTCCTACAATGAGCAGTTCTTC

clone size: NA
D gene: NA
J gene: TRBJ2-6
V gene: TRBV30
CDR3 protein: CAWGVSGANVLTF
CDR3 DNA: TGTGCCTGGGGGGTCTCTGGGGCCAACGTCCTGACTTTC

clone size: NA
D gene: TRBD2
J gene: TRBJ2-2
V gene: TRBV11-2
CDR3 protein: CASSLAIAGTRWGELFF
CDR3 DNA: TGTGCCAGCAGCTTAGCAATCGCCGGGACTAGATGGGGGGAGCTGTTTTTT

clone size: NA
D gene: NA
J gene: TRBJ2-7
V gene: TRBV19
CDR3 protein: CASSTLRPRSSYEQYF
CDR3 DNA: TGTGCCAGTAGTACCCTCCGACCGAGGAGCTCCTACGAGCAGTACTTC

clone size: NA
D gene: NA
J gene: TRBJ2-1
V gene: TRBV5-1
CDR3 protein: CASSLADWGALDEQFF
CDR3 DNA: TGCGCCAGCAGCTTGGCCGATTGGGGGGCATTGGATGAGCAGTTCTTC

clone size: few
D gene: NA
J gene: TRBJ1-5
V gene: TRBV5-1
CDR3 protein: CASSLEGLSNQPQHF
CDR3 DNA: TGCGCCAGCAGCTTGGAGGGTTTAAGCAATCAGCCCCAGCATTTT

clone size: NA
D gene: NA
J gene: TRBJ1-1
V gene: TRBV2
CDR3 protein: CAITSRALNTEAFF
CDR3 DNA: TGTGCCATCACCTCCCGGGCGTTGAACACTGAAGCTTTCTTT

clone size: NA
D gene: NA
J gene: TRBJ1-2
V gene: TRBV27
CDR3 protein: CASSLGPRGGRYTF
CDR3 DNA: TGTGCCAGCAGTTTAGGCCCTAGAGGGGGTCGCTACACCTTC

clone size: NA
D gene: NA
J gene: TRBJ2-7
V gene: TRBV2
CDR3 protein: CASIWDGYIGYEQYF
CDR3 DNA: TGTGCCAGCATTTGGGACGGTTACATCGGTTACGAGCAGTACTTC

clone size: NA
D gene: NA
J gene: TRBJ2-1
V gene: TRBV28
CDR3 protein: CASSLWMVDSSYNEQFF
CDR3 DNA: TGTGCCAGCAGTTTATGGATGGTGGACAGCTCCTACAATGAGCAGTTCTTC

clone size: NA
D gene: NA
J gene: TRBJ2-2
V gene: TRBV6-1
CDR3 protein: CASSEDLVITGELFF
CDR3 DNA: TGTGCCAGCAGTGAAGATTTGGTAATCACCGGGGAGCTGTTTTTT

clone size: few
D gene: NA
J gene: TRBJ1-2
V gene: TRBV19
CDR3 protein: CASSIDSRGYTF
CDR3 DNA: TGTGCCAGTAGTATAGATTCCAGGGGCTACACCTTC

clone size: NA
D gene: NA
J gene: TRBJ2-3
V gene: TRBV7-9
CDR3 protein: CASSHGSVPDTQYF
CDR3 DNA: TGTGCCAGCAGTCATGGATCTGTCCCGGATACGCAGTATTTT

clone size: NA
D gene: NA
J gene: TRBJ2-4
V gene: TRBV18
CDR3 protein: CASSTTGGKNIQYF
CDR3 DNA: TGTGCCAGCTCAACGACAGGAGGGAAAAACATTCAGTACTTC

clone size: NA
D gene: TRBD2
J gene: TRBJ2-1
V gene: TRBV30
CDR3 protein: CAWTPGAGGYNEQFF
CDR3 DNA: TGTGCCTGGACCCCAGGGGCGGGAGGGTACAATGAGCAGTTCTTC

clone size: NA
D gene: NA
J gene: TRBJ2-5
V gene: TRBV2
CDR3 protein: CASRVDLGETQYF
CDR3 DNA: TGTGCCAGCAGGGTGGACCTAGGGGAGACCCAGTACTTC

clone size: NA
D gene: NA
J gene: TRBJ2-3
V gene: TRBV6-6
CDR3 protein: CASSVQGGGTDTQYF
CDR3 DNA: TGTGCCAGCAGTGTACAGGGTGGAGGCACAGATACGCAGTATTTT

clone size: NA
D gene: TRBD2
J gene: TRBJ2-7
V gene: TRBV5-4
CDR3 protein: CASSPGSGSPYEQYF
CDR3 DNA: TGTGCCAGCAGCCCCGGTAGCGGGAGCCCTTACGAGCAGTACTTC

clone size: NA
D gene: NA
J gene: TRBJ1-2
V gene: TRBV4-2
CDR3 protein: CASSLGRGWDGYTF
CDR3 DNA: TGTGCCAGCAGCCTGGGTCGAGGCTGGGATGGCTACACCTTC

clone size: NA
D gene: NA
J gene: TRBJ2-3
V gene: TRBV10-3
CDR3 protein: CAISVTGQTSTDTQYF
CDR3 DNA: TGTGCCATCAGTGTTACGGGGCAAACTAGCACAGATACGCAGTATTTT

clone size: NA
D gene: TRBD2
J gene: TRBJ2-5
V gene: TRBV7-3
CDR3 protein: CASSTNSGGSETQYF
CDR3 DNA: TGTGCCAGCAGCACTAATAGCGGGGGCTCAGAGACCCAGTACTTC

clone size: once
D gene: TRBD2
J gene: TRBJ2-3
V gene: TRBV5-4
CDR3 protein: CASSLLAGGTDTQYF
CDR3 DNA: TGTGCCAGCAGCTTGTTAGCGGGGGGCACAGATACGCAGTATTTT

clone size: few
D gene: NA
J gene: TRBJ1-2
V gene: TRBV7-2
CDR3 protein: CASSELQGGYGYTF
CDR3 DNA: TGTGCCAGCAGCGAATTACAGGGTGGCTATGGCTACACCTTC

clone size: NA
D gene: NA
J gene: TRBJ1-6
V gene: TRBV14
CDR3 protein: CASSQVARNSPLHF
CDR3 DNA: TGTGCCAGCAGCCAAGTGGCCAGAAATTCACCCCTCCACTTT

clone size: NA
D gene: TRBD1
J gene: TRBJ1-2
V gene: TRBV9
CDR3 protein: CASSSARPGGMVGYTF
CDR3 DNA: TGTGCCAGCAGCTCAGCGAGGCCAGGGGGAATGGTTGGCTACACCTTC

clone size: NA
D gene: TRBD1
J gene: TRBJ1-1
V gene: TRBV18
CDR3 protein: CASSQLLRDRGVNTEAFF
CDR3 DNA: TGTGCCAGCTCACAACTACTCCGGGACAGGGGCGTAAACACTGAAGCTTTCTTT

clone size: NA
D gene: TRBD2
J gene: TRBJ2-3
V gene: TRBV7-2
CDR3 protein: CASSPSGRGSDTQYF
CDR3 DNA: TGTGCCAGCAGCCCTAGCGGGAGGGGGTCAGATACGCAGTATTTT